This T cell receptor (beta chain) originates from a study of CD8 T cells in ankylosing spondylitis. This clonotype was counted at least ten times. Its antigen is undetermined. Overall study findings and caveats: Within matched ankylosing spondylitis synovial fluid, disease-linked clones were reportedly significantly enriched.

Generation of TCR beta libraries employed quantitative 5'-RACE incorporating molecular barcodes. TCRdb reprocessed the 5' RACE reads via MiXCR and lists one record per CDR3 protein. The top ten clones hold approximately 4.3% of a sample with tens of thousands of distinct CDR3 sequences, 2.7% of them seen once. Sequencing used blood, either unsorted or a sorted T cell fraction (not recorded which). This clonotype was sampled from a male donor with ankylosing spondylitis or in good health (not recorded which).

The CDR3 nucleotides read TGTGCCAGCAGCGTAGCCCTCCCTGGCTATCAAGAGACCCAGTACTTC. Protein product: CASSVALPGYQETQYF. The chain recombines TRBV9 with TRBJ2-5; D not certain. Germline V gene lookup returns CDR1 SGDLS and CDR2 YYNGEE. V was shortened by 0 bases and J by 2 bases, with 14 bases between the two germline ends. This CDR3 has 16 amino acids. Filled out from reference TRBV9 and TRBJ2-5, the complete variable domain reads DSGVTQTPKHLITATGQRVTLRCSPRSGDLSVYWYQQSLDQGLQFLIQYYNGEERAKGNILERFSAQQFPDLHSELNLSSLELGDSALYFCASSVALPGYQETQYFGPGTRLLVL.